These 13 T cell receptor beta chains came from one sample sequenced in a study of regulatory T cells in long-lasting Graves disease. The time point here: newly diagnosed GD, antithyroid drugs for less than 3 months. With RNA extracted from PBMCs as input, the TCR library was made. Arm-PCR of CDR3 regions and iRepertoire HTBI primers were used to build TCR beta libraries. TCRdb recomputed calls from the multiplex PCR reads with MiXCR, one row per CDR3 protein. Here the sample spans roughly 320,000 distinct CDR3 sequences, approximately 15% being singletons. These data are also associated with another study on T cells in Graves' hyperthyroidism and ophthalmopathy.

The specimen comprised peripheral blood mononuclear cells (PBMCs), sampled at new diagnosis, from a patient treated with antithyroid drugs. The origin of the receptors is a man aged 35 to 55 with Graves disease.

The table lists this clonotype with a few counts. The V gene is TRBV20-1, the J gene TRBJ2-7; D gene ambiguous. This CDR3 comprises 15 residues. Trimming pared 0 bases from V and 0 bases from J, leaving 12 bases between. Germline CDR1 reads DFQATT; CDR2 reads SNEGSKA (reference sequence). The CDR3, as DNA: TGCAGTGCTAGAGATTTTGTGGCTTTCTCCTACGAGCAGTACTTC. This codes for CSARDFVAFSYEQYF.

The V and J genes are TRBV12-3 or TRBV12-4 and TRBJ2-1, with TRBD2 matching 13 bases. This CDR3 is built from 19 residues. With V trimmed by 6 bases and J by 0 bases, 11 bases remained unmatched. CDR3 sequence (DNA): TGTGCCAGCAGGGGGGGGGGGACTAGCGGGGTTCACTCCTACAATGAGCAGTTCTTC. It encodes CASRGGGTSGVHSYNEQFF.

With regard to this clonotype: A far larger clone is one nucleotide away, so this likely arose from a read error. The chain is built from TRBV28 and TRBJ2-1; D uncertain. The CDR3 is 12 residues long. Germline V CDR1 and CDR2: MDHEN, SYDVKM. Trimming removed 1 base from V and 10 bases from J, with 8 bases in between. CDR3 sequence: CASSLSNYEQFF. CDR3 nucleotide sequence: TGTGCCAGCAGTTTATCTAACTACGAGCAGTTCTTC.

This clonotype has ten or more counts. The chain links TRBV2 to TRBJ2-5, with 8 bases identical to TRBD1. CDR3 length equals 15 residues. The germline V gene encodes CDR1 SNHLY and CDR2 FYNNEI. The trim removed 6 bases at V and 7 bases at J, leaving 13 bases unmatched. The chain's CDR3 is CASRKEGQAIWTQYF. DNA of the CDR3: TGTGCCAGCAGGAAGGAGGGACAGGCCATTTGGACCCAGTACTTC.

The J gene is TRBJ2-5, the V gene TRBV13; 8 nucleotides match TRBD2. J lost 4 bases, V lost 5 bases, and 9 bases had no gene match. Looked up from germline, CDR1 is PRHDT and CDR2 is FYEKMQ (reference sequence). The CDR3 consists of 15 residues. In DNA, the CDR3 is TGTGCCAGCAGCCCCACCGGGAGGGATGGAGAGACCCAGTACTTC. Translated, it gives CASSPTGRDGETQYF. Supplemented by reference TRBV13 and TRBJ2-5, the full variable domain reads AAGVIQSPRHLIKEKRETATLKCYPIPRHDTVYWYQQGPGQDPQFLISFYEKMQSDKGSIPDRFSAQQFSDYHSELNMSSLELGDSALYFCASSPTGRDGETQYFGPGTRLLVL.

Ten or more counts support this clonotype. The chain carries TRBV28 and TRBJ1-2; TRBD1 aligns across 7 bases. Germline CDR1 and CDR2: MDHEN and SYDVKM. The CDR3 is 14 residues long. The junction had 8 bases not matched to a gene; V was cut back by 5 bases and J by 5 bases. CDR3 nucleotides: TGTGCCAGCAGTAAGACCGGGACAGTTTATGGCTACACCTTC. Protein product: CASSKTGTVYGYTF.

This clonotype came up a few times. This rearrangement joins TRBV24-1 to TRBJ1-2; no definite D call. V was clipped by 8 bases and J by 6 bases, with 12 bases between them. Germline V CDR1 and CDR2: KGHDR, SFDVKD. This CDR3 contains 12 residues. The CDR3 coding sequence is TGTGCCACCACCGGAGGAGGGAATGGCTACACCTTC. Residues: CATTGGGNGYTF.

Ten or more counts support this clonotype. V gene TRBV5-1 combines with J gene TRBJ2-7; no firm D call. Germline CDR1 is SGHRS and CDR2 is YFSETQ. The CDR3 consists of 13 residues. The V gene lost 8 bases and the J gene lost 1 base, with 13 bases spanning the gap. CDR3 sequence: CASLSTFSYEQYF. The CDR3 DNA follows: TGCGCCAGTCTTTCAACTTTTTCCTACGAGCAGTACTTC.

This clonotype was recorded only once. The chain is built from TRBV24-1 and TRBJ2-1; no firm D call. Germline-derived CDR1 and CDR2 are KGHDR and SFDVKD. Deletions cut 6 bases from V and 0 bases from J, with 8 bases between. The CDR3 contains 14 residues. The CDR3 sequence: CATSPASSYNEQFF. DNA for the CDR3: TGTGCCACCAGTCCGGCGAGCTCCTACAATGAGCAGTTCTTC.

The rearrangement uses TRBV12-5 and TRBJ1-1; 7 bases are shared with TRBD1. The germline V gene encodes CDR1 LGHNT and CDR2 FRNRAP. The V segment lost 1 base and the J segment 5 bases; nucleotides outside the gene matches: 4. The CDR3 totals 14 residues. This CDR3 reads CASGLGTGATEAFF. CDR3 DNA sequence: TGTGCTAGTGGTTTGGGAACAGGGGCGACTGAAGCTTTCTTT.

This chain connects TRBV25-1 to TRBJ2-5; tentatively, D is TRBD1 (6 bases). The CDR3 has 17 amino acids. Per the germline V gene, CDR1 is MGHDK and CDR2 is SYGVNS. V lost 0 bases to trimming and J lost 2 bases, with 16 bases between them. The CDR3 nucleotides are TGTGCCAGCAGTGAATATACGGGCAGAGGGGGTCAAGAGACCCAGTACTTC. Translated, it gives CASSEYTGRGGQETQYF. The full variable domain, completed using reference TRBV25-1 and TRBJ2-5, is EADIYQTPRYLVIGTGKKITLECSQTMGHDKMYWYQQDPGMELHLIHYSYGVNSTEKGDLSSESTVSRIRTEHFPLTLESARPSHTSQYLCASSEYTGRGGQETQYFGPGTRLLVL.

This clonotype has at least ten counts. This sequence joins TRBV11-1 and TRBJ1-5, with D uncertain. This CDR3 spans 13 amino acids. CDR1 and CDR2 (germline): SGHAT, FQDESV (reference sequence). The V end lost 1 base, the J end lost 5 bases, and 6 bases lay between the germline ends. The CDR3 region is CASSLVADQPQHF. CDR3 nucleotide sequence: TGTGCCAGCAGCTTAGTGGCAGATCAGCCCCAGCATTTT.

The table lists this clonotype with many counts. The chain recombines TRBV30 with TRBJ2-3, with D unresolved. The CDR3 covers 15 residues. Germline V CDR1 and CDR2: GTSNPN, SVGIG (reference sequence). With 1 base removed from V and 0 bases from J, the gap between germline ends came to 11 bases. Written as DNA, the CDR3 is TGTGCCTGGAGTGGGGTCCCAGGCAGCACAGATACGCAGTATTTT. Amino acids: CAWSGVPGSTDTQYF.